The rows below give T cell receptor beta chains drawn from one sample of a study of cytotoxic CD8 clonotypes in ibrutinib-treated CLL. The protocol was immunoSEQ multiplex PCR, while the TCRdb copy is restricted to in-frame clones and leaves out a portion. The table lists tens of thousands of clones, 85% to 90% of them singletons. Specimen: PBMCs, collected before ibrutinib treatment. Receptor source: a human donor with chronic lymphocytic leukemia. CDR3s include the opening cysteine and the closing phenylalanine or tryptophan. A D gene is named only where the DNA matches it firmly. Clone size is stated in some rows and not others, as once, few, many or a class when expanded.

len: 14
d_gene: NA
v_gene: TRBV4-3
abundance: NA
j_gene: TRBJ2-5
CDR3nt: TGCGCCAGCAGCCAAGTTGGGGGGCTGGAGACCCAGTACTTC
CDR3aa: CASSQVGGLETQYF

len: 14
d_gene: TRBD1
v_gene: TRBV2
abundance: NA
j_gene: TRBJ1-2
CDR3nt: TGTGCCAGCAGCCGGACAGGGGGACACTATGGCTACACCTTC
CDR3aa: CASSRTGGHYGYTF

len: 15
d_gene: NA
v_gene: TRBV4-1
abundance: NA
j_gene: TRBJ2-1
CDR3nt: TGCGCCAGCAGCCAAGAGGGGATCGAAAAAAATGAGCAGTTCTTC
CDR3aa: CASSQEGIEKNEQFF

len: 14
d_gene: TRBD1
v_gene: TRBV5-6
abundance: few
j_gene: TRBJ2-7
CDR3nt: TGTGCCAGCAGCTCCCAGGGGGCGCCCTACGAGCAGTACTTC
CDR3aa: CASSSQGAPYEQYF

len: 16
d_gene: NA
v_gene: TRBV6-5
abundance: NA
j_gene: TRBJ1-4
CDR3nt: TGTGCCAGCAGTTACTCATCGGTCCGAAGTAATGAAAAACTGTTTTTT
CDR3aa: CASSYSSVRSNEKLFF

len: 13
d_gene: NA
v_gene: TRBV6-6
abundance: NA
j_gene: TRBJ2-3
CDR3nt: TGTGCCAGCAGTTACTCGAAGGGTGATACGCAGTATTTT
CDR3aa: CASSYSKGDTQYF

len: 18
d_gene: TRBD1
v_gene: TRBV5-4
abundance: NA
j_gene: TRBJ1-1
CDR3nt: TGTGCCAGCAGCTTGGGGCCGGGAAGGGGGCTCGACAGCACTGAAGCTTTCTTT
CDR3aa: CASSLGPGRGLDSTEAFF

len: 15
d_gene: NA
v_gene: TRBV6-1
abundance: NA
j_gene: TRBJ2-7
CDR3nt: TGTGCCAGCAGCTTGGGGGGGTCAGGGGATTACGAGCAGTACTTC
CDR3aa: CASSLGGSGDYEQYF

len: 16
d_gene: NA
v_gene: TRBV9
abundance: NA
j_gene: TRBJ2-5
CDR3nt: TGTGCCAGCAGCGTAGGTAGGACAGTGAGACAAGAGACCCAGTACTTC
CDR3aa: CASSVGRTVRQETQYF

len: 14
d_gene: NA
v_gene: TRBV28
abundance: few
j_gene: TRBJ2-7
CDR3nt: TGTGCCAGCAGTTTTTTCAAGCGCCCTCAGGAACAGTACTTC
CDR3aa: CASSFFKRPQEQYF

len: 14
d_gene: TRBD1
v_gene: TRBV19
abundance: NA
j_gene: TRBJ1-5
CDR3nt: TGTGCCAGTACCTTAGGGACAGGGAATCAGCCCCAGCATTTT
CDR3aa: CASTLGTGNQPQHF

len: 15
d_gene: NA
v_gene: TRBV7-8
abundance: NA
j_gene: TRBJ1-5
CDR3nt: TGTGCCAGCAGCTTAGGGCGGAGAGGCAATCAGCCCCAGCATTTT
CDR3aa: CASSLGRRGNQPQHF

len: 11
d_gene: NA
v_gene: TRBV7-8
abundance: NA
j_gene: TRBJ1-2
CDR3nt: TGTGCCAGCAGCTCCTCATATGGCTACACCTTC
CDR3aa: CASSSSYGYTF

len: 10
d_gene: NA
v_gene: TRBV2
abundance: medium-sized
j_gene: TRBJ1-2
CDR3nt: TGTGCCAGCTTCTCCCGGGGCTACACCTTC
CDR3aa: CASFSRGYTF

len: 15
d_gene: NA
v_gene: TRBV9
abundance: NA
j_gene: TRBJ2-2
CDR3nt: TGTGCCAGCAGCGTCGCCCCCGCCTCCACCGGGGAGCTGTTTTTT
CDR3aa: CASSVAPASTGELFF

len: 14
d_gene: TRBD1
v_gene: TRBV29-1
abundance: NA
j_gene: TRBJ1-2
CDR3nt: TGCAGCGTTTATGGGGTAGGGGGCGACTATGGCTACACCTTC
CDR3aa: CSVYGVGGDYGYTF

len: 16
d_gene: NA
v_gene: TRBV9
abundance: NA
j_gene: TRBJ2-7
CDR3nt: TGTGCCAGCAGCTCCCTTGGGAGCGGCGCCTCCTACGAGCAGTACTTC
CDR3aa: CASSSLGSGASYEQYF

len: 16
d_gene: NA
v_gene: TRBV11-3
abundance: NA
j_gene: TRBJ2-1
CDR3nt: TGTGCCAGCAGCCCTCTCGATTCCGACAGGTACAATGAGCAGTTCTTC
CDR3aa: CASSPLDSDRYNEQFF

len: 14
d_gene: NA
v_gene: TRBV6-6
abundance: NA
j_gene: TRBJ2-7
CDR3nt: TGTGCCAGCAGTTATCCAGACAGAGCCTACGAGCAGTACTTC
CDR3aa: CASSYPDRAYEQYF

len: 15
d_gene: TRBD2
v_gene: TRBV18
abundance: NA
j_gene: TRBJ2-7
CDR3nt: TGTGCCAGCTCACCACGAACTAGCGCGACCTACGAGCAGTACTTC
CDR3aa: CASSPRTSATYEQYF

len: 16
d_gene: NA
v_gene: TRBV7-6
abundance: few
j_gene: TRBJ2-5
CDR3nt: TGTGCCAGCAGCTTAGAAGTAGGGGGACTGTGGGAGACCCAGTACTTC
CDR3aa: CASSLEVGGLWETQYF

len: 18
d_gene: TRBD2
v_gene: TRBV30
abundance: NA
j_gene: TRBJ2-1
CDR3nt: TGTGCCTGGAATTTCAGGACTAGCGGGAGGGCCCCTCAGAATGAGCAGTTCTTC
CDR3aa: CAWNFRTSGRAPQNEQFF

len: 16
d_gene: TRBD2
v_gene: TRBV5-6
abundance: NA
j_gene: TRBJ2-1
CDR3nt: TGTGCCAGCAGCTTCAACGGACTAGCGGGAGGCAATGAGCAGTTCTTC
CDR3aa: CASSFNGLAGGNEQFF

len: 14
d_gene: TRBD2
v_gene: TRBV9
abundance: NA
j_gene: TRBJ2-4
CDR3nt: TGTGCCAGCAGCCCTGGTGGGACTAGCGTCATTCAGTACTTC
CDR3aa: CASSPGGTSVIQYF

len: 15
d_gene: NA
v_gene: TRBV9
abundance: NA
j_gene: TRBJ2-7
CDR3nt: TGTGCCAGCAGCGTAGGAGCCCGGGGCCCCTACGAGCAGTACTTC
CDR3aa: CASSVGARGPYEQYF

len: 20
d_gene: TRBD2
v_gene: TRBV10-3
abundance: NA
j_gene: TRBJ2-5
CDR3nt: TGTGCCATCAGTGAGCTCGGGGATAGCGGGAGAGATCCCACATCAGAGACCCAGTACTTC
CDR3aa: CAISELGDSGRDPTSETQYF

len: 18
d_gene: NA
v_gene: TRBV4-1
abundance: NA
j_gene: TRBJ2-1
CDR3nt: TGCGCCAGCAGCCAAGAGATAGGCGGCAGGGCTTCGGACAATGAGCAGTTCTTC
CDR3aa: CASSQEIGGRASDNEQFF

len: 12
d_gene: NA
v_gene: TRBV28
abundance: few
j_gene: TRBJ2-2
CDR3nt: TGTGCCAGCAGTTCCAACACCGGGGAGCTGTTTTTT
CDR3aa: CASSSNTGELFF

len: 14
d_gene: NA
v_gene: TRBV28
abundance: NA
j_gene: TRBJ2-7
CDR3nt: TGTGCCAGCAGTTTATCACGAAAGGACTACGAGCAGTACTTC
CDR3aa: CASSLSRKDYEQYF

len: 18
d_gene: TRBD2
v_gene: TRBV4-2
abundance: NA
j_gene: TRBJ2-5
CDR3nt: TGTGCCAGCAGCCAAAATACGGGACTAGCGGGAGCGTGGGAGACCCAGTACTTC
CDR3aa: CASSQNTGLAGAWETQYF

len: 14
d_gene: NA
v_gene: TRBV27
abundance: NA
j_gene: TRBJ1-4
CDR3nt: TGTGCCAGCAGTTTATGGGGAATTAATGAAAAACTGTTTTTT
CDR3aa: CASSLWGINEKLFF

len: 12
d_gene: NA
v_gene: TRBV7-9
abundance: NA
j_gene: TRBJ1-2
CDR3nt: TGTGCCAGCAGCTCCCAGGGGTATGGCTACACCTTC
CDR3aa: CASSSQGYGYTF

len: 14
d_gene: NA
v_gene: TRBV28
abundance: NA
j_gene: TRBJ1-2
CDR3nt: TGTGCCAGCAGTTCCGACAGGCCTTTCTATGGCTACACCTTC
CDR3aa: CASSSDRPFYGYTF

len: 15
d_gene: NA
v_gene: TRBV10-3
abundance: NA
j_gene: TRBJ1-5
CDR3nt: TGTGCCATCAGTGACGCCGACAGAAGCAATCAGCCCCAGCATTTT
CDR3aa: CAISDADRSNQPQHF

len: 14
d_gene: NA
v_gene: TRBV2
abundance: NA
j_gene: TRBJ1-2
CDR3nt: TGTGCCAGCAGTGAGAAGGCGGGGGTGAATGGCTACACCTTC
CDR3aa: CASSEKAGVNGYTF

len: 13
d_gene: NA
v_gene: TRBV6-5
abundance: once
j_gene: TRBJ2-7
CDR3nt: TGTGCCAGCAGACAGGGGGAGGGCTACGAGCAGTACTTC
CDR3aa: CASRQGEGYEQYF

len: 13
d_gene: NA
v_gene: TRBV28
abundance: NA
j_gene: TRBJ2-7
CDR3nt: TGTGCCAGCAGTTCTAGACCAGGGATCGAGCAGTACTTC
CDR3aa: CASSSRPGIEQYF

len: 15
d_gene: TRBD1
v_gene: TRBV7-9
abundance: once
j_gene: TRBJ2-7
CDR3nt: TGTGCCAGCAGCAACTTGGGGCAGGGGGCCCACGAGCAGTACTTC
CDR3aa: CASSNLGQGAHEQYF

len: 13
d_gene: NA
v_gene: TRBV7-3
abundance: NA
j_gene: TRBJ2-7
CDR3nt: TGTGCCAGCAGCCCCCCGGCCTCCTACGAGCAGTACTTC
CDR3aa: CASSPPASYEQYF

len: 15
d_gene: NA
v_gene: TRBV7-2
abundance: NA
j_gene: TRBJ1-1
CDR3nt: TGTGCCAGCAGCTTAGGCCCCTTGGGATCCACTGAAGCTTTCTTT
CDR3aa: CASSLGPLGSTEAFF

len: 16
d_gene: NA
v_gene: TRBV9
abundance: NA
j_gene: TRBJ1-3
CDR3nt: TGTGCCAGCAGCGTAGAAGGGGTCATTGCTGGAAACACCATATATTTT
CDR3aa: CASSVEGVIAGNTIYF

len: 13
d_gene: NA
v_gene: TRBV5-5
abundance: NA
j_gene: TRBJ1-5
CDR3nt: TGTGCCAGCAGCCCCGGAAGTGATCAGCCCCAGCATTTT
CDR3aa: CASSPGSDQPQHF